This T cell receptor (beta chain) comes out of a study of shared T cell receptors in the human thymus. Germline V gives CDR1 GTSNPN, CDR2 SVGIG (reference sequence). This CDR3 comprises 16 residues. Unmatched junction bases numbered 9, after V lost 4 bases and J lost 2 bases. Profiled with immunoSEQ multiplex PCR; TCRdb holds only in-frame clones, not every one. The sample comprises 630,000 or so clones, roughly 86% of which are singletons, and just under 0.0095% rests with the top ten. This same sample was also part of a study on human thymus T cells. From that paper: Immunologically healthy infants in Finland undergoing congenital heart defect surgery were the donors. During corrective heart surgery, resections were taken, and the thymus tissue came from them. What appeared biased in thymic and blood repertoires was the usage of V and J genes. Highly overlapping thymic repertoires among unrelated individuals were reported in related research.

The sample taken for sequencing was thymocytes. This chain links TRBV30 with TRBJ2-2; 8 nucleotides line up with TRBD2. The sequence was obtained from a boy younger than two with a congenital heart defect. The CDR3 sequence is CAWTTRAGGNTGELFF. The CDR3 DNA sequence: TGTGCCTGGACCACCCGGGCGGGGGGTAACACCGGGGAGCTGTTTTTT.